The rows below give T cell receptor beta chains drawn from one sample of a study of T cell responses to AZD1222 COVID-19 vaccine. TCRdb keeps only in-frame clones here, not all; method: immunoSEQ multiplex PCR. The repertoire has over 90,000 clones, more than 85% of them found once; the top ten carry less than 4%. Sequenced here: peripheral blood, sampled 28 days after the second AZD1222 dose. The receptors derive from an adult who received the AZD1222 COVID-19 vaccine. Each CDR3 is given with its conserved first and last residue. D genes are given only for firm matches. Only some rows state a clone size, as once, few, many or a class for expanded clones.

>NA|TRBV27|few|TRBJ1-4
CASRRVGREKLFF
TGTGCCAGCAGAAGGGTGGGGCGTGAAAAACTGTTTTTT
>NA|TRBV6-2/TRBV6-3|NA|TRBJ1-2
CASSYAPGFNYGYTF
TGTGCCAGCAGTTACGCCCCAGGATTCAACTATGGCTACACCTTC
>TRBD1|TRBV3-1/TRBV3-2|NA|TRBJ1-2
CASRQGAPHYGYTF
TGTGCCAGCAGGCAGGGGGCCCCCCACTATGGCTACACCTTC
>NA|TRBV6-5|NA|TRBJ2-2
CASSYQGPTGELFF
TGTGCCAGCAGTTACCAGGGTCCTACCGGGGAGCTGTTTTTT
>NA|TRBV27|NA|TRBJ1-1
CASSLVYDRNTEAFF
TGTGCCAGCAGTTTAGTTTACGACAGGAACACTGAAGCTTTCTTT
>NA|TRBV12-3/TRBV12-4|NA|TRBJ1-3
CAIRSGNTIYF
TGTGCCATCAGGTCTGGAAACACCATATATTTT
>TRBD2|TRBV5-1|NA|TRBJ2-5
CASSTGLAGQETQYF
TGCGCCAGCAGCACCGGACTAGCGGGCCAAGAGACCCAGTACTTC
>NA|TRBV7-2|NA|TRBJ2-5
CASSRQGGETQYF
TGTGCCAGCAGCCGTCAGGGCGGGGAGACCCAGTACTTC
>TRBD1|TRBV3-1/TRBV3-2|NA|TRBJ2-2
CASSQGGQGFGGELFF
TGTGCCAGCAGCCAAGGTGGACAGGGGTTTGGCGGGGAGCTGTTTTTT
>NA|TRBV4-3|NA|TRBJ1-5
CASSQDSNQPQHF
TGCGCCAGCAGCCAAGATAGCAATCAGCCCCAGCATTTT
>TRBD2|TRBV14|NA|TRBJ2-2
CASSLARSGGGANTGELFF
TGTGCCAGCAGCCTTGCCCGGTCGGGCGGGGGGGCGAACACCGGGGAGCTGTTTTTT
>NA|TRBV5-5|NA|TRBJ1-4
CASSSDGNHNEKLFF
TGTGCCAGCAGCTCAGACGGGAACCATAATGAAAAACTGTTTTTT
>NA|TRBV5-1|NA|TRBJ2-1
CASSPSGAAGNEQFF
TGCGCCAGCAGCCCCTCGGGCGCCGCTGGAAATGAGCAGTTCTTC
>NA|TRBV6-1|few|TRBJ1-3
CASSEGGTGGDTIYF
TGTGCCAGCAGTGAAGGGGGGACCGGAGGGGACACCATATATTTT
>NA|TRBV7-9|NA|TRBJ2-7
CASSLAAVTYEQYF
TGTGCCAGCAGCTTAGCTGCGGTTACCTACGAGCAGTACTTC
>TRBD1|TRBV6-5|NA|TRBJ1-2
CASRTGGNYGYTF
TGTGCCAGCCGGACAGGGGGAAACTATGGCTACACCTTC
>NA|TRBV12-3/TRBV12-4|few|TRBJ1-5
CASSSGLSQPQHF
TGTGCCAGCAGCTCAGGGTTATCTCAGCCCCAGCATTTT
>TRBD1|TRBV4-2|NA|TRBJ1-2
CASSARRDRQNYRYTF
TGTGCCAGCAGCGCCCGCCGGGACAGACAAAACTATCGCTACACCTTC
>NA|TRBV11-2|NA|TRBJ1-4
CASSTPRGGEKLFF
TGTGCCAGCAGCACTCCCAGGGGAGGGGAAAAACTGTTTTTT
>TRBD2|TRBV4-2|NA|TRBJ2-3
CASSQGGLATDTQYF
TGTGCCAGCAGCCAGGGGGGACTAGCGACAGATACGCAGTATTTT
>TRBD1|TRBV25-1|few|TRBJ1-1
CASIGQGEAFF
TGTGCCAGCATAGGACAGGGTGAAGCTTTCTTT
>NA|TRBV3-1/TRBV3-2|NA|TRBJ1-6
CASSQPPPSPLHF
TGTGCCAGCAGCCAACCCCCCCCTTCACCCCTCCACTTT
>NA|TRBV2|NA|TRBJ2-6
CASSWDGRSGANVLTF
TGTGCCAGCAGTTGGGACGGACGCTCTGGGGCCAACGTCCTGACTTTC
>TRBD1|TRBV7-9|NA|TRBJ2-7
CASSYSGTGMGYEQYF
TGTGCCAGCAGTTACTCCGGGACAGGGATGGGCTACGAGCAGTACTTC
>NA|TRBV3-1/TRBV3-2|NA|TRBJ1-3
CASSAGYSGNTIYF
TGTGCCAGCAGCGCGGGTTACTCTGGAAACACCATATATTTT
>NA|TRBV6-5|NA|TRBJ1-1
CACNAQGRNTEAFF
TGTGCCTGCAACGCTCAGGGAAGGAACACTGAAGCTTTCTTT
>NA|TRBV6-5|NA|TRBJ2-5
CASSYHRIGETQYF
TGTGCCAGCAGTTACCACCGTATTGGTGAGACCCAGTACTTC
>NA|TRBV5-4|NA|TRBJ1-2
CASSPFIQGLSRGYTF
TGTGCCAGCAGCCCCTTCATACAGGGTTTGTCCCGGGGCTACACCTTC
>NA|TRBV2|few|TRBJ1-3
CASSLDTYSGNTIYF
TGTGCCAGCAGCCTTGACACCTACTCTGGAAACACCATATATTTT
>NA|TRBV28|few|TRBJ2-2
CASSSIIGAATNTGELFF
TGTGCCAGCAGTTCCATTATCGGGGCAGCCACGAACACCGGGGAGCTGTTTTTT
>TRBD1|TRBV2|NA|TRBJ1-1
CASSPWDSGGNTEAFF
TGTGCCAGCAGTCCTTGGGACAGCGGGGGAAACACTGAAGCTTTCTTT
>NA|TRBV5-5|NA|TRBJ1-1
CASSLVKDTEAFF
TGTGCCAGCAGCTTGGTTAAGGACACTGAAGCTTTCTTT
>TRBD2|TRBV7-3|NA|TRBJ2-3
CASSLTGPAGGRRDTQYF
TGTGCCAGCAGCTTAACCGGACCTGCGGGGGGCCGTAGAGATACGCAGTATTTT
>NA|TRBV6-5|NA|TRBJ1-4
CASSYSVPRGEKLFF
TGTGCCAGCAGTTACTCAGTCCCGAGGGGCGAAAAACTGTTTTTT
>NA|TRBV7-3|NA|TRBJ2-1
CASSLNSVYNEQFF
TGTGCCAGCAGCTTAAATTCTGTGTACAATGAGCAGTTCTTC
>NA|TRBV4-2|NA|TRBJ1-1
CASSQDRREDTEAFF
TGTGCCAGCAGCCAAGATCGGAGGGAGGACACTGAAGCTTTCTTT
>NA|TRBV7-3|NA|TRBJ1-5
CASSLLGGRGQPQHF
TGTGCCAGCAGCTTATTGGGGGGGCGCGGTCAGCCCCAGCATTTT
>NA|TRBV3-1/TRBV3-2|NA|TRBJ1-1
CASSPYGGNTEAFF
TGTGCCAGCAGCCCGTATGGGGGAAACACTGAAGCTTTCTTT
>TRBD1|TRBV15|NA|TRBJ2-3
CATSRGNRGFTDTQYF
TGTGCCACCAGCAGAGGAAACAGGGGTTTCACAGATACGCAGTATTTT
>TRBD1|TRBV19|NA|TRBJ1-5
CASSKGRTGGGNQPQHF
TGTGCCAGTAGTAAGGGGCGGACAGGTGGGGGCAATCAGCCCCAGCATTTT
>NA|TRBV30|NA|TRBJ2-3
CAWIPAPTDTQYF
TGTGCCTGGATTCCTGCCCCGACAGATACGCAGTATTTT
>TRBD1|TRBV4-1|NA|TRBJ1-2
CASSENTGANYGYTF
TGCGCCAGCAGCGAAAATACAGGGGCTAACTATGGCTACACCTTC
>NA|TRBV11-2|NA|TRBJ2-7
CASSLVRDGGSYEQYF
TGTGCCAGCAGCTTAGTCCGGGACGGAGGATCCTACGAGCAGTACTTC
>NA|TRBV7-2|NA|TRBJ2-1
CASSLGLHNEQFF
TGTGCCAGCAGCTTAGGGCTTCACAATGAGCAGTTCTTC
>NA|TRBV2|NA|TRBJ2-3
CASTSQLMGTDTQYF
TGTGCCAGCACCTCTCAGTTGATGGGCACAGATACGCAGTATTTT
>NA|TRBV6-1|once|TRBJ1-2
CASSERAGTYGYTF
TGTGCCAGCAGTGAACGGGCAGGGACCTATGGCTACACCTTC
>TRBD2|TRBV6-1|NA|TRBJ2-5
CASSEGLAGVETQYF
TGTGCCAGCAGTGAAGGGCTAGCGGGGGTAGAGACCCAGTACTTC
>TRBD1|TRBV5-4|NA|TRBJ1-5
CASSPGTGGNQPQHF
TGTGCCAGCAGCCCCGGGACAGGGGGCAATCAGCCCCAGCATTTT
>NA|TRBV28|NA|TRBJ2-5
CASSLWGAGETQYF
TGTGCCAGCAGTTTATGGGGGGCGGGGGAGACCCAGTACTTC
>NA|TRBV18|NA|TRBJ2-2
CASPGEGPYTGELFF
TGTGCCAGCCCGGGAGAGGGACCCTACACCGGGGAGCTGTTTTTT
>TRBD1|TRBV28|NA|TRBJ2-1
CASSLRGPEQFF
TGTGCCAGCAGTTTGAGGGGGCCTGAGCAGTTCTTC
>TRBD1|TRBV7-6|NA|TRBJ1-2
CASSLRPRGTGGDYTF
TGTGCCAGCAGCTTACGGCCCCGCGGGACAGGGGGCGACTACACCTTC
>NA|TRBV19|NA|TRBJ2-1
CASSIWGPAGNEQFF
TGTGCCAGTAGTATATGGGGACCCGCGGGAAATGAGCAGTTCTTC
>TRBD2|TRBV6-2/TRBV6-3|NA|TRBJ2-1
CASSYGTSGYNEQFF
TGTGCCAGCAGTTACGGGACTAGCGGGTACAATGAGCAGTTCTTC